This T cell receptor beta chain is from a study of identical twins. This clonotype was seen many times. Each CDR3 protein is one row after TCRdb ran MiXCR on the 5' RACE reads. Here the sample spans 420,000 or so distinct CDR3 sequences, 18% being singletons. The germline V gene encodes CDR1 SGHRS and CDR2 YFSETQ. Trimming took 0 bases from V and 2 from J; bases not matched to a gene: 4. This CDR3 has 16 amino acids. The sequence came from a man aged 50-59 years in good health. The J gene is TRBJ2-2, the V gene TRBV5-1; 7 nucleotides match TRBD2. The sequencing input was naive T cells sorted from blood. The CDR3 bases are TGCGCCAGCAGCTTGGCGGCTAGCGGAAACACCGGGGAGCTGTTTTTT. It yields the protein CASSLAASGNTGELFF.